The 13 T cell receptor beta chains below come from one sample, sequenced in a study of cytomegalovirus exposure and HLA in healthy donors. Vbeta (60) and Jbeta (13) primers were used in the PCR. The method was immunoSEQ multiplex PCR; TCRdb's version includes in-frame clones alone and lacks a portion of them. The sample shows some 110,000 clones, 77% of them seen only once. The sample comprised PBMCs. The receptors here all came from a man aged 45-65 years in good health and CMV-seropositive.

The J gene is TRBJ1-1, the V gene TRBV10-2; no firm D call. The V and J ends lost 8 bases and 5 bases respectively, with 12 bases between them. CDR3 size: 12 residues. Germline CDR1 WSHSY, CDR2 SAAADI. CDR3 DNA: TGCGCCAGCGTCGCTGGAGCGACTGAAGCTTTCTTT. Protein product: CASVAGATEAFF.

A single count supports this clone. The chain has TRBV7-2 and TRBJ2-1; 11 bases match TRBD2. CDR1 and CDR2 from the germline V gene are SGHTA and FQGNSA. V trimming: 6 bases; J trimming: 0 bases; junction bases outside the gene matches: 7. The CDR3 runs 17 residues. The CDR3 DNA reads as TGTGCCAGCAGTATTTGGACTAGCGGGTCCTCCTACAATGAGCAGTTCTTC. Translated: CASSIWTSGSSYNEQFF.

This chain links TRBV6-1 with TRBJ1-5; 8 positions match TRBD1. This CDR3 has 15 residues. Germline CDR1 and CDR2: MNHNS and SASEGT. Germline trimming cut 3 bases from V and 4 bases from J; bases unmatched to any gene: 5. CDR3 in DNA: TGTGCCAGCAGTGAGGACAGGGTTAGGAATCAGCCCCAGCATTTT. It translates to CASSEDRVRNQPQHF.

A few counts support this clone. The chain couples TRBV18 to TRBJ1-5; 7 positions match TRBD1. The CDR3 extends over 17 amino acids. After removal of 3 bases from V and 2 bases from J, the junction contained 10 bases not matched to a gene. Germline lookup yields CDR1 KGHSH and CDR2 LQKENI. CDR3 loop: CASSPFPGQRGNQPQHF. CDR3 in DNA: TGTGCCAGCTCACCCTTTCCGGGACAGCGAGGCAATCAGCCCCAGCATTTT.

This chain connects TRBV2 to TRBJ2-5, with D hard to call. The CDR3 runs 13 residues. Germline loops: CDR1 SNHLY, CDR2 FYNNEI. Trimming left V 6 bases short and J 4 bases short, with 12 bases between. The CDR3 DNA follows: TGTGCCAGCAGGGCATACAGTTTAGAGACCCAGTACTTC. This sequence encodes CASRAYSLETQYF.

The chain uses TRBV6-1 and TRBJ1-2; unclear D gene. In germline, CDR1 is MNHNS, CDR2 SASEGT. The CDR3 runs to 16 residues. V was cut by 3 bases and J by 10 bases, with 24 bases left in between. The CDR3 protein is CASSELPSTASVVYTF. CDR3 coding DNA: TGTGCCAGCAGTGAGTTGCCCTCGACGGCAAGCGTCGTCTACACCTTC.

This chain links TRBV29-1 with TRBJ2-3; TRBD2 aligns across 7 bases. The V gene end was trimmed by 5 bases and the J gene end by 4 bases; junction bases not matched to a gene: 9. The CDR3 covers 14 residues. Germline V gene sequence: CDR1 SQVTM, CDR2 ANQGSEA. The CDR3 sequence: CSVSYRTSSDTQYF. The CDR3 coding sequence is TGCAGCGTTTCCTACCGGACTAGTTCAGATACGCAGTATTTT.

The V and J genes are TRBV7-9 and TRBJ1-5; 10 nucleotides align to TRBD1. V trimming: 4 bases; J trimming: 6 bases; junction bases outside the gene matches: 3. Germline loops: CDR1 SEHNR, CDR2 FQNEAQ (reference sequence). This CDR3 is built from 14 residues. Here the CDR3 DNA reads TGTGCCAGCAGCTCGGGACAGGGGAGTCAGCCCCAGCATTTT. Its protein is CASSSGQGSQPQHF.

V and J are TRBV10-3 and TRBJ1-2, with D hard to call. Deletions cut 3 bases from V and 5 bases from J, with 4 bases between. The CDR3 runs 11 residues. Germline V gene lookup returns CDR1 ENHRY and CDR2 SYGVKD. The CDR3 coding sequence is TGTGCCATCAGTGAACTATATGGCTACACCTTC. The encoded protein is CAISELYGYTF.

This chain connects TRBV28 to TRBJ1-4; D unresolved. This CDR3 has 15 amino acids. V lost 6 bases to trimming and J lost 0 bases, with 11 bases between them. Germline V CDR1 and CDR2: MDHEN, SYDVKM. The CDR3 coding sequence is TGTGCCAGCAGCCTATTAACCTCAACTAATGAAAAACTGTTTTTT. Translation: CASSLLTSTNEKLFF.

Of note for this clone: Distinct nucleotide sequences in the sample also encode this CDR3. The rearrangement links TRBV5-8 to TRBJ1-6, with 8 bases matching TRBD1. This CDR3 contains 17 residues. With 0 bases clipped from V and 9 bases from J, the junction kept 11 bases outside the gene matches. In germline, CDR1 is SGHTS, CDR2 YDEGEE. As DNA, the CDR3 is TGTGCCAGCAGCTTGGAATACCGACAGGGGCTAGGTTCACCCCTCCACTTT. Protein product: CASSLEYRQGLGSPLHF.

The CDR3 sequence: CASSLVGGITGELFF. Here the CDR3 DNA reads TGTGCCAGCAGCTTAGTTGGGGGGATCACCGGGGAGCTGTTTTTT. The genes are TRBV7-9 and TRBJ2-2, with a weak D call TRBD2 (6 bases). Deletions cut 1 base from V and 4 bases from J, with 10 bases between. Per germline, CDR1 SEHNR and CDR2 FQNEAQ (reference sequence). The CDR3 is 15 residues long.

The chain couples TRBV4-3 to TRBJ2-3; 9 bases agree with TRBD2. V dropped 8 bases and J dropped 1; count of bases not matched to a gene: 13. This CDR3 has 17 residues. The germline V gene encodes CDR1 LGHNA and CDR2 YSLEER. This CDR3 is CASRSAGGGAGTDTQYF. In DNA, the CDR3 is TGCGCCAGCCGCTCGGCGGGAGGGGGGGCCGGCACAGATACGCAGTATTTT.